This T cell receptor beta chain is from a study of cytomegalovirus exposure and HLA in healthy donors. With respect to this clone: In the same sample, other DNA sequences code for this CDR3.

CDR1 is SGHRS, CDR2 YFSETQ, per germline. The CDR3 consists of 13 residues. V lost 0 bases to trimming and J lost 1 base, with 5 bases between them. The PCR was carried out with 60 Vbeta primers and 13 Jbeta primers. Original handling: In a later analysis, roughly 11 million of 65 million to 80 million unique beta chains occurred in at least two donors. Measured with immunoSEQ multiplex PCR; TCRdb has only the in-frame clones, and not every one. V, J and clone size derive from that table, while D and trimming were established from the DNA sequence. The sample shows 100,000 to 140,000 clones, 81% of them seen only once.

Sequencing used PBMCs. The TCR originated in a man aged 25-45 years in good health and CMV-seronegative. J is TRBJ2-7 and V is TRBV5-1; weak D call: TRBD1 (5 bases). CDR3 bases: TGCGCCAGCAGCTTGGGACAGTCCTACGAGCAGTACTTC. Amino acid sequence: CASSLGQSYEQYF.